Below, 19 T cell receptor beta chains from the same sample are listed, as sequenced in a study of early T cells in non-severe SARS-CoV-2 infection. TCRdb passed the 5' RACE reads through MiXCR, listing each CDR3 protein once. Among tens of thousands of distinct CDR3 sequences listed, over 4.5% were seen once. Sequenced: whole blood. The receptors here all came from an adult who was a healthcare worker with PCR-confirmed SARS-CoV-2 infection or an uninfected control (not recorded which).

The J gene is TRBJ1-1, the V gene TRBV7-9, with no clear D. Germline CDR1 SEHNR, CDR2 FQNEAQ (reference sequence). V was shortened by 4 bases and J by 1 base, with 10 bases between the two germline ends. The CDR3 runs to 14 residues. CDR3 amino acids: CASSSLAPNTEAFF. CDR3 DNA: TGTGCCAGCAGCTCACTAGCACCGAACACTGAAGCTTTCTTT.

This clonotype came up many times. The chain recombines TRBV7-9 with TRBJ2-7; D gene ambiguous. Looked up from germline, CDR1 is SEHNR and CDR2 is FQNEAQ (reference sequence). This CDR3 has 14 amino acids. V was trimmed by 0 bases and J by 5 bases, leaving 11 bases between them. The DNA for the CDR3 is TGTGCCAGCAGCTTAGCCAGAGTTGAGGACGAGCAGTACTTC. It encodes CASSLARVEDEQYF.

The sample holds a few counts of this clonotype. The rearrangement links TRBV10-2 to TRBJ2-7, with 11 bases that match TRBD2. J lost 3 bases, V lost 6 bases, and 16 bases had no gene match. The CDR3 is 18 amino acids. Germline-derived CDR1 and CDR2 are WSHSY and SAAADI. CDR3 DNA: TGCGCCAGCAGCCGGTCACTAGCGGGAGAAGGTGGTCGCTACGAGCAGTACTTC. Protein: CASSRSLAGEGGRYEQYF.

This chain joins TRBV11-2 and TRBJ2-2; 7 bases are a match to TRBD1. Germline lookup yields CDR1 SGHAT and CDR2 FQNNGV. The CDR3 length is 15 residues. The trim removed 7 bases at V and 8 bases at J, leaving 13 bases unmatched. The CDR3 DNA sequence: TGTGCCAGCAAATCATCCGGGACAGCCAATGGGGAGCTGTTTTTT. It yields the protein CASKSSGTANGELFF.

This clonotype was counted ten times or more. In DNA form, the CDR3 reads TGTGCCAGCAGTTTGGGGACAGGGGGCCCAGATACGCAGTATTTT. Encoded protein: CASSLGTGGPDTQYF. The chain recombines TRBV27 with TRBJ2-3, with 12 bases matching TRBD1. Unmatched junction bases numbered 2, after V lost 3 bases and J lost 4 bases. CDR1 and CDR2 from the germline V gene are MNHEY and SMNVEV (reference sequence). The CDR3 sequence is 15 residues long.

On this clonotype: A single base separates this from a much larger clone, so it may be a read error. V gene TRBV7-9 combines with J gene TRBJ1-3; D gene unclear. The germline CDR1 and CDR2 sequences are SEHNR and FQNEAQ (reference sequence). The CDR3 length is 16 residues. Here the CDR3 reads CASSSKGRISENTIYF. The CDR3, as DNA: TGTGCCAGCAGCTCAAAGGGTAGGATCTCTGAAAACACCATATATTTT. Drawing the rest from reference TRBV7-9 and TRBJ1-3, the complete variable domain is DTGVSQNPRHKITKRGQNVTFRCDPISEHNRLYWYRQTLGQGPEFLTYFQNEAQLEKSRLLSDRFSAERPKGSFSTLEIQRTEQGDSAMYLCASSSKGRISENTIYFGEGSWLTVV.

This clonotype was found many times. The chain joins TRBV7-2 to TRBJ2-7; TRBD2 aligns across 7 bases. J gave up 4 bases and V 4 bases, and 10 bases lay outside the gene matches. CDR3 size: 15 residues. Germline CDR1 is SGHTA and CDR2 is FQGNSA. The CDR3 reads CASSYRAGRAYEQYF. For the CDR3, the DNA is TGTGCCAGCAGCTACCGGGCAGGGAGGGCATACGAGCAGTACTTC.

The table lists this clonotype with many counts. CDR3 sequence reads: CASSLGGNSLNGYTF. CDR3 nucleotides: TGTGCCAGCAGCTTAGGTGGGAACTCGTTGAATGGCTACACCTTC. The chain uses TRBV7-8 and TRBJ1-2; D is unclear. V was trimmed by 1 base and J by 6 bases, leaving 15 bases between them. In germline, CDR1 is SGHVS, CDR2 FQNEAQ. The CDR3 is made up of 15 amino acids.

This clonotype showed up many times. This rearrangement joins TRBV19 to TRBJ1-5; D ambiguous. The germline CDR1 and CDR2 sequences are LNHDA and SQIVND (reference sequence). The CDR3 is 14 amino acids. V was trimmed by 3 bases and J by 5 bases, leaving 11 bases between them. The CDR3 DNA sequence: TGTGCCAGTAGTATGTACCTCAACGATCAGCCCCAGCATTTT. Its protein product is CASSMYLNDQPQHF.

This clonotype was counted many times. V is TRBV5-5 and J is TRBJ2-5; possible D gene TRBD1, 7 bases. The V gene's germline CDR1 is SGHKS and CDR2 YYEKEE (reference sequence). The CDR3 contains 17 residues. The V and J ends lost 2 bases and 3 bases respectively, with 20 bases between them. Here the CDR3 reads CASSFWYGGRGEETQYF. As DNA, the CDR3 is TGTGCCAGCAGCTTCTGGTACGGCGGCAGGGGGGAAGAGACCCAGTACTTC.

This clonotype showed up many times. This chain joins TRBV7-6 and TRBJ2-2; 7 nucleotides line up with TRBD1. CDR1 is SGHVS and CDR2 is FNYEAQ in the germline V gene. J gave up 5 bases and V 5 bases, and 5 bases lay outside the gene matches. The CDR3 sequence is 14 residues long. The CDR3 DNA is TGTGCCAGCAGCAGACAGGGTGGTACCGGGGAGCTGTTTTTT. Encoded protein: CASSRQGGTGELFF. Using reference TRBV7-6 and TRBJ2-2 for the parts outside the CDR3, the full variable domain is GAGVSQSPRYKVTKRGQDVALRCDPISGHVSLYWYRQALGQGPEFLTYFNYEAQQDKSGLPNDRFSAERPEGSISTLTIQRTEQRDSAMYRCASSRQGGTGELFFGEGSRLTVL.

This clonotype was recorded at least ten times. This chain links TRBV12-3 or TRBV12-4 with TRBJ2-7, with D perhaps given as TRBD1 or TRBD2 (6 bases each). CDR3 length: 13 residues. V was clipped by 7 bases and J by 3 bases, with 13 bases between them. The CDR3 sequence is CASTGDIYYEQYF. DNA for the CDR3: TGTGCCAGCACGGGGGACATCTACTACGAGCAGTACTTC.

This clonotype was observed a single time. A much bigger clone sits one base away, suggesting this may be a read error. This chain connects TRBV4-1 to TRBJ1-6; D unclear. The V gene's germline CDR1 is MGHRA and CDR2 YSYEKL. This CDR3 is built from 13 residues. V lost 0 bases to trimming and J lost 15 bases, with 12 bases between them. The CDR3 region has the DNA TGCGCCAGCAGCCAAGATCGAAGGAGACACCTCCACTTT. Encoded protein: CASSQDRRRHLHF.

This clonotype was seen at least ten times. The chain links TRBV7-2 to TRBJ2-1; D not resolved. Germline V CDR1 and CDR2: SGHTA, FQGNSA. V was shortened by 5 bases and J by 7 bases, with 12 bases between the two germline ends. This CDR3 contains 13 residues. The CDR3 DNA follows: TGTGCCAGCAGCCACTTCTCGCGGAATGAGCAGTTCTTC. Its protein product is CASSHFSRNEQFF.

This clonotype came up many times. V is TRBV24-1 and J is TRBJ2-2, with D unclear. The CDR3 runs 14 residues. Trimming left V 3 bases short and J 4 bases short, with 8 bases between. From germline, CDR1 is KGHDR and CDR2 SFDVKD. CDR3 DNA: TGTGCCACCAGTGATCGCGGACCCACCGGGGAGCTGTTTTTT. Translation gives CATSDRGPTGELFF.

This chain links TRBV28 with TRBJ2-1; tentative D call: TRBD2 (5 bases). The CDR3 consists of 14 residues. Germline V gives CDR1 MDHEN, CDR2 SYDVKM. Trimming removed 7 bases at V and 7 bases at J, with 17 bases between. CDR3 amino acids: CASNLVEGRNEQFF. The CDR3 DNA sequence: TGTGCCAGCAACCTGGTAGAGGGTCGGAATGAGCAGTTCTTC.

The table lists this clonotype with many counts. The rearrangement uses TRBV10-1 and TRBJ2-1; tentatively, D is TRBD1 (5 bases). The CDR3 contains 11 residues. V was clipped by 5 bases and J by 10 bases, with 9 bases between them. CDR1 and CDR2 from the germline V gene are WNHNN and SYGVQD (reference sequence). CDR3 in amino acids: CASSQGWEQFF. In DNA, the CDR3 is TGCGCCAGCAGTCAGGGTTGGGAGCAGTTCTTC.

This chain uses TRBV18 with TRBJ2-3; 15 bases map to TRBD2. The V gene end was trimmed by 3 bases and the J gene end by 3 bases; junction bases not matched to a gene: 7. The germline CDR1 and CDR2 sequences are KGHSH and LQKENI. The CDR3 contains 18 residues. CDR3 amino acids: CASSPRGLAGGITDTQYF. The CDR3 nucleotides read TGTGCCAGCTCACCGAGAGGACTAGCGGGAGGGATAACAGATACGCAGTATTTT.

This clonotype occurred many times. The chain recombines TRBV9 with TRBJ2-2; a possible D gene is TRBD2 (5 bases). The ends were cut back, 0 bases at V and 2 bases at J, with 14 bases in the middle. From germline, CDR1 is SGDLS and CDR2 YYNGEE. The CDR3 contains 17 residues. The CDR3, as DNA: TGTGCCAGCAGCGTAGGGATGAGGGCAGTTAACACCGGGGAGCTGTTTTTT. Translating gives CASSVGMRAVNTGELFF.